This T cell receptor (beta chain) was captured by sequencing in a study of T cell repertoires in cytomegalovirus infection. At the level of the study: Indications came from public TCR beta signatures; they pointed to CMV infection and to a matching HLA type.

TCRdb reprocessed the reads with MiXCR, giving one entry per CDR3 protein. The top ten hold more than 45% of the sample, which has a few hundred thousand distinct CDR3 sequences, about 17% seen once. Germline values: CDR1 SGHVS, CDR2 FQNEAQ. Losses at the gene ends were 1 base for V and 0 bases for J; bases not matched to a gene: 5. This CDR3 contains 17 residues. Study outcomes and limitations: CMV-specific TCR beta clonotypes restricted by HLA-C were the ones dominating the ex vivo response.

This clonotype was counted many times. The antigen remains unidentified. The source material was CD8+ T cells from PBMCs. The rearrangement joins TRBV7-8 to TRBJ1-1; 10 bases agree with TRBD1. This TCR was recovered from a human donor in good health (CMV status not recorded). Some clones in this sample may be carry-over from other donors' samples. CDR3 region: CASSLVRTGGVNTEAFF. CDR3 sequence (DNA): TGTGCCAGCAGCTTAGTACGGACAGGGGGGGTGAACACTGAAGCTTTCTTT.